The 12 T cell receptor beta chains listed next were all sequenced from one sample in a study of T-cell memory formation after mild COVID-19. TCRdb ran MiXCR on the 5' RACE reads and lists one entry per CDR3 protein. The sample holds roughly 110,000 distinct CDR3 sequences, 17% seen once. The material sequenced was PBMCs or a T cell subset sorted from them (not recorded which). Receptor source: an adult woman who had mild COVID-19 (a few samples of this study predate the infection). Cell type and time point are not known.

The gene calls are TRBV12-3 or TRBV12-4 and TRBJ1-2, with D hard to call. This CDR3 has 14 amino acids. Trimming pared 3 bases from V and 2 bases from J, leaving 10 bases between. CDR3: CASSFGVKNYGYTF. The CDR3 DNA reads as TGTGCCAGCAGTTTCGGGGTTAAGAACTATGGCTACACCTTC.

V and J are TRBV14 and TRBJ2-7; the D is unclear. The CDR3 consists of 11 residues. Trimming stripped 3 bases from V and 2 bases from J, with 2 bases between. Per the germline V gene, CDR1 is SGHDN and CDR2 is FVKESK. Written as DNA, the CDR3 is TGTGCCAGCAGCCACACCTACGAGCAGTACTTC. Protein sequence: CASSHTYEQYF.

This clonotype turned up a few times. The rearrangement joins TRBV7-8 to TRBJ2-3, with no clear D. The V gene lost 1 base and the J gene lost 3 bases, with 14 bases spanning the gap. The length of the CDR3 is 16 residues. The germline CDR1 and CDR2 sequences are SGHVS and FQNEAQ. In nucleotides, the CDR3 is TGTGCCAGCAGCTTAGATCCGTCACAAAGGACAGATACGCAGTATTTT. Amino acids: CASSLDPSQRTDTQYF.

This sequence joins TRBV18 and TRBJ2-7, with TRBD1 identical over 9 bases. This CDR3 comprises 15 residues. V was clipped by 5 bases and J by 4 bases; unmatched bases: 9. The germline V gene has CDR1 KGHSH and CDR2 LQKENI. The CDR3 is CASSVGQGRGYEQYF. The CDR3 nucleotides are TGTGCCAGCTCAGTGGGACAGGGAAGAGGTTACGAGCAGTACTTC.

This clonotype occurred a few times. A read error may account for a junction end that differs from germline. The V call is TRBV27, the J call TRBJ1-1; the D gene is possibly TRBD1 (5 bases). There are 15 residues in the CDR3. Germline-derived CDR1 and CDR2 are MNHEY and SMNVEV (reference sequence). The DNA of the CDR3 is TGTGCCAGCAAACCCAACAAATGGGGGAACATTGAAGCTTTCTTT. Translation gives CASKPNKWGNIEAFF.

At least ten counts were recorded for this clonotype. CDR3 in amino acids: CASSQDKGGREQFF. CDR3 bases: TGCGCCAGCAGCCAAGATAAGGGAGGGCGAGAGCAGTTCTTC. The J gene is TRBJ2-1, the V gene TRBV4-3; 7 bases are shared with TRBD2. Germline CDR1 reads LGHNA; CDR2 reads YSLEER. J was trimmed by 10 bases and V by 0 bases; bases with no gene match: 6. The CDR3 totals 14 residues.

J is TRBJ2-7 and V is TRBV2; D call uncertain. V was clipped by 9 bases and J by 3 bases, with 6 bases between them. The germline gives CDR1 SNHLY, CDR2 FYNNEI. The CDR3 consists of 10 residues. DNA for the CDR3: TGTGCCAGTCTCGACTACGAGCAGTACTTC. Protein sequence: CASLDYEQYF.

This clonotype was found a few times. This chain joins TRBV5-5 and TRBJ2-7; D perhaps matches TRBD1 (6 bases). Trimming removed 2 bases from V and 5 bases from J, with 8 bases in between. The CDR3 contains 12 residues. The V gene's germline CDR1 is SGHKS and CDR2 YYEKEE (reference sequence). The CDR3 nucleotides read TGTGCCAGCAGCTTTACAGGGAACGAGCAGTACTTC. It specifies CASSFTGNEQYF.

The rearrangement links TRBV4-1 to TRBJ2-5; weak D call: TRBD2 (6 bases). Germline V gene lookup returns CDR1 MGHRA and CDR2 YSYEKL. This CDR3 is 16 amino acids long. Between the trimmed V and J ends, which lost 1 base and 5 bases, there was a span of 17 bases. The CDR3 DNA sequence: TGCGCCAGCAGCCAAGCCGGTTTGGCTAGCGAGGAGACCCAGTACTTC. Its translation is CASSQAGLASEETQYF.

This chain uses TRBV20-1 with TRBJ2-4, with 11 bases identical to TRBD2. The CDR3 is 17 residues long. The V segment lost 1 base and the J segment 0 bases; nucleotides outside the gene matches: 5. CDR1 and CDR2 (germline): DFQATT, SNEGSKA (reference sequence). Written as DNA, the CDR3 is TGCAGTGCTAGAGTCGGGACTAGCGGATTAGCCAAAAACATTCAGTACTTC. Translation: CSARVGTSGLAKNIQYF.

This clonotype appeared a few times. The chain recombines TRBV19 with TRBJ1-5; 7 nucleotides line up with TRBD1. V dropped 4 bases and J dropped 9; count of bases not matched to a gene: 12. In germline, CDR1 is LNHDA, CDR2 SQIVND (reference sequence). CDR3 length equals 15 residues. The CDR3 region has the DNA TGTGCCAGTAGTACAGACAGGGAGCGCAGGGGGCCCCAGCATTTT. Its translation is CASSTDRERRGPQHF.

The chain couples TRBV7-9 to TRBJ1-1; tentative D call: TRBD1 (6 bases). Germline V gene lookup returns CDR1 SEHNR and CDR2 FQNEAQ (reference sequence). This CDR3 has 15 residues. Trimming removed 1 base at V and 1 base at J, with 10 bases between. In nucleotides, the CDR3 is TGTGCCAGCAGCTTAGGGCAGGGGCAGAACACTGAAGCTTTCTTT. Residues: CASSLGQGQNTEAFF. Filled out from reference TRBV7-9 and TRBJ1-1, the complete variable domain reads DTGVSQNPRHKITKRGQNVTFRCDPISEHNRLYWYRQTLGQGPEFLTYFQNEAQLEKSRLLSDRFSAERPKGSFSTLEIQRTEQGDSAMYLCASSLGQGQNTEAFFGQGTRLTVV.